The following is a T cell receptor (beta chain) sequence with its context. What it binds is not known. During cDNA synthesis, UMIs that each contained a 6-nucleotide sample barcode were added by means of template switching. TCRdb reworked the 5' RACE reads into one entry per CDR3 protein, no DNA. The sample includes about 160,000 distinct CDR3 sequences. This sample was taken from a study of monozygotic twins with inflammatory bowel disease. The study's findings and limits: Among IBD patients, fewer clonotypes were shared with others than among healthy twins, especially with disease activity.

From whole blood, total RNA was isolated without any sorting of T cells. The CDR3 contains 14 residues. Germline-derived CDR1 and CDR2 are LGHNA and YNFKEQ. Material: blood. The sequence was obtained from a human donor with ulcerative colitis or Crohn's disease, or a healthy co-twin of an affected twin (not recorded which). The gene calls are TRBV4-2 and TRBJ1-1. The CDR3 is CASSRQIMNTEAFF.